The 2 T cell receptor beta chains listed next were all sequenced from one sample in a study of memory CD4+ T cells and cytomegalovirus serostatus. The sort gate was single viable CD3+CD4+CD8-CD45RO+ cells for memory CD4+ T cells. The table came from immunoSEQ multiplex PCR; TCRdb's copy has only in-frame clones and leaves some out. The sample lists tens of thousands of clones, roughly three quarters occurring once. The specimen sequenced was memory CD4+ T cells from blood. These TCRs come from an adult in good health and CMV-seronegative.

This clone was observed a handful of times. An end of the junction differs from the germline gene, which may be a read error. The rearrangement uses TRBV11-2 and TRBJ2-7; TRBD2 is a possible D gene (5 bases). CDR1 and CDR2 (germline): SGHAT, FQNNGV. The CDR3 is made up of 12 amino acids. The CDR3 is CASSLIVGDLSF. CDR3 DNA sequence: TGTGCCAGCAGCTTGATTGTCGGGGATCTGAGTTTC.

CDR3 nucleotide sequence: TGCGCCAGCAGCTCTTCAGGATACGAGCAGTACTTC. It is translated as CASSSSGYEQYF. The J gene is TRBJ2-7, the V gene TRBV5-1; D gene unclear. V was trimmed by 3 bases and J by 4 bases, leaving 8 bases between them. The CDR3 is 12 residues long. Germline V gene lookup returns CDR1 SGHRS and CDR2 YFSETQ.